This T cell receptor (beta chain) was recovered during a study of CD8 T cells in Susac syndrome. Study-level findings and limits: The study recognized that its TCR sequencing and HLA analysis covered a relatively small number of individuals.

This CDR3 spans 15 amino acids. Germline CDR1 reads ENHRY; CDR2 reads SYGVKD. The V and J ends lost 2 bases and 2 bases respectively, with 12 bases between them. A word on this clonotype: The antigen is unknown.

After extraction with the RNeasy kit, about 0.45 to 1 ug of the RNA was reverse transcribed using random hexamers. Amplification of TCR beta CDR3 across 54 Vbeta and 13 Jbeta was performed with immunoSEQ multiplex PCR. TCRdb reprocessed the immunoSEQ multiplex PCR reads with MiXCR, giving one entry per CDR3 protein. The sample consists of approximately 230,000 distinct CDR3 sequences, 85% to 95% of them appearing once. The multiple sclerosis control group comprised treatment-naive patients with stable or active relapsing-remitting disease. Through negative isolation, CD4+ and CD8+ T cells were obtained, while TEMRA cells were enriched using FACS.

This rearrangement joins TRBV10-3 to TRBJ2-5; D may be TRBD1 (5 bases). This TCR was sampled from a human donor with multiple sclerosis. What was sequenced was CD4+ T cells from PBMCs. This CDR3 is CAISEIAGPQETQYF. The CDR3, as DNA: TGTGCCATCAGTGAGATCGCAGGGCCTCAAGAGACCCAGTACTTC.